The clone carrying this T cell receptor beta chain was recorded once. What it binds is not known. These data belong to a study of naive and memory T cell subsets. An equimolar mix of two oligonucleotides served as the beta constant-region primer for TRBC1 and TRBC2. A 12-nucleotide UMI and the SP2 primer were added to the cDNA 3' end by oligonucleotide ligation. TCRdb reprocessed the UMI-ligation and nested PCR reads with MiXCR, giving one entry per CDR3 protein. The sample records about 85,000 distinct CDR3 sequences, around 13% being singletons. Cells stained for CD3, CD4, CD8, CD45RA and CD27 were sorted into four subsets. Study-wide results and caveats: Clonotypes here are unpaired alpha or beta chain sequences.

The source of this sequence is a human donor in good health. Sequencing used central memory CD4+ T cells from blood.

The CDR3 reads CASSSQLAGETQYF. The CDR3 DNA follows: TGTGCCAGCAGCTCTCAATTAGCGGGAGAGACCCAGTACTTC. The chain employs TRBV14 and TRBJ2-5; 7 bases line up with TRBD2. The germline V gene has CDR1 SGHDN and CDR2 FVKESK. With V trimmed by 5 bases and J by 4 bases, 7 bases remained unmatched. This CDR3 contains 14 residues.